A single sample is the source of the 2 T cell receptor beta chains below, sequenced in a study of early T cells in non-severe SARS-CoV-2 infection (dated by TCRdb to about 2021). Library generation was performed with 5' RACE. Sequencer: NextSeq 500. The public sequencing data were trimmed at Q25 with fastp and processed into clonotypes with MiXCR by TCRdb, which kept only in-frame beta chains. Entries are consolidated by CDR3 protein sequence, retaining the most common genes and DNA. The sample yields approximately 69,000 distinct CDR3 sequences; approximately 12% were counted once. The ten largest make up 5% to 8% of the sample. Sequencing was done on a sample of whole blood. The receptors originated from an adult who was a healthcare worker with PCR-confirmed SARS-CoV-2 infection or an uninfected control (not recorded which).

The rearrangement uses TRBV20-1 and TRBJ2-7, with 8 bases aligning to TRBD1. CDR1 and CDR2 from the germline V gene are DFQATT and SNEGSKA (reference sequence). This CDR3 spans 13 amino acids. V gave up 4 bases and J gave up 1 base; unmatched junction bases: 3. The CDR3, as DNA: TGCAGTGCTAACCGGGACAGGTCCTACGAGCAGTACTTC. Encoded protein: CSANRDRSYEQYF.

This clonotype has more than one count but fewer than ten. This chain joins TRBV7-7 and TRBJ2-5; weak D call: TRBD1 (6 bases). Trimming removed 5 bases from V and 4 bases from J, with 11 bases in between. This CDR3 spans 13 amino acids. The germline V gene has CDR1 SSHAT and CDR2 FNYEAQ (reference sequence). CDR3 in DNA: TGTGCCAGCAGCCCAGGGGCCCGAGAGACCCAGTACTTC. Amino acid sequence: CASSPGARETQYF.